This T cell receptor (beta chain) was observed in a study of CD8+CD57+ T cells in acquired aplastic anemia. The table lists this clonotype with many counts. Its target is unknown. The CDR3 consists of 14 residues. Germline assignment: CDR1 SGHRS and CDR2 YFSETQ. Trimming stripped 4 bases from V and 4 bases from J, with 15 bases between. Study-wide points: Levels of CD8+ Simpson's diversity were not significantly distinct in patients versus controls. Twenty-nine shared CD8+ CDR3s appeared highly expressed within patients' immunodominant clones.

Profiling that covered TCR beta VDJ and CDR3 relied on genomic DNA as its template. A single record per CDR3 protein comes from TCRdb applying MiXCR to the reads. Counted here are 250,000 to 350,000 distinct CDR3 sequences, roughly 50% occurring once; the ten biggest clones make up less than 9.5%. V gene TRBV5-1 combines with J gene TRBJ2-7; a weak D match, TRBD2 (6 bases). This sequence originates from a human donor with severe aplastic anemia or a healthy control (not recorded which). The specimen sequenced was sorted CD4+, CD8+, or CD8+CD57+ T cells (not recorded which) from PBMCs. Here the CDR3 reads CASSGGLQGYEQYF. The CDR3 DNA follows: TGCGCCAGCAGCGGGGGGTTACAAGGATACGAGCAGTACTTC. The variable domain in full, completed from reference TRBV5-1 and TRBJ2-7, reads KAGVTQTPRYLIKTRGQQVTLSCSPISGHRSVSWYQQTPGQGLQFLFEYFSETQRNKGNFPGRFSGRQFSNSRSEMNVSTLELGDSALYLCASSGGLQGYEQYFGPGTRLTVT.